Described below is a single T cell receptor (beta chain) sequence and its context. This may stem from a read error, because a much larger clone lies one nucleotide away. Germline V gene data show CDR1 as WSHSY and CDR2 as SAAADI. The CDR3 is made up of 14 amino acids. The source of the sample is a study of T cells in Graves' hyperthyroidism and ophthalmopathy. RNA transcripts were the template for amplifying TCR beta CDR3 regions. Initially, a first-round RT-PCR of the TCR CDR3 employed the HTBI primer set. TCRdb processed the multiplex PCR reads anew with MiXCR; each CDR3 protein has one entry. Of hundreds of thousands of distinct CDR3 sequences in the sample, about 45% are singletons; the top ten hold approximately 6.8%.

This receptor was taken from an adult man with Graves' disease, either hyperthyroidism or ophthalmopathy (not recorded which). The gene calls are TRBV10-2 and TRBJ2-7; 11 positions match TRBD2. The sample was peripheral blood or thyroid tissue (not recorded which). CDR3 loop: CVSSVGTSGYEQYF. The CDR3 DNA reads as TGCGTCAGCAGTGTTGGGACTAGCGGTTACGAGCAGTACTTC.